The sequence of this TCR beta chain was determined in a study of neurological immune-mediated disorders. At the level of the study: Multiple sclerosis patients numbered roughly 35, with around 31 relapsing-remitting and 3 secondary progressive. Study observations and caveats: Phylogenetically, 18 of 34 multiple sclerosis patients' repertoires fell into one related-CDR3 cluster, a possible signature.

This clonotype was picked up many times. Its antigen is not known. Preparation of the unsorted libraries drew on 2 million PBMCs stored at -80 C. Synthesis of cDNA was carried out by template-switch 5'RACE. The reaction used 10-nucleotide random UMIs. TCRdb used MiXCR to reprocess the 5' RACE reads, holding one entry per CDR3 protein. The sample has roughly 40,000 distinct CDR3 sequences; 2.5% are singletons. The V segment lost 5 bases and the J segment 4 bases; nucleotides outside the gene matches: 9. The CDR3 has 16 residues. Germline-derived CDR1 and CDR2 are KGHDR and SFDVKD. The TCR sequence derives from a man aged 45 to 65 with multiple sclerosis. The material sequenced was PBMCs. The chain combines TRBV24-1 with TRBJ2-2, with 7 positions matching TRBD2. CDR3 amino acids: CATSGKLAIGTGELFF. As DNA, the CDR3 is TGTGCCACCAGTGGTAAACTAGCGATCGGCACCGGGGAGCTGTTTTTT.